This T cell receptor (beta chain) was profiled in a study of yellow fever vaccine responses in identical twins. Trimming removed 7 bases from V and 4 bases from J; junction bases left unmatched: 3. The CDR3 length is 15 residues. Germline V gene data show CDR1 as ENHRY and CDR2 as SYGVKD. Whole-study results and caveats: Twins reportedly showed a vaccine T cell response that seemed partly convergent and partly personalized.

TCRdb ran MiXCR on the RT-PCR reads and lists one entry per CDR3 protein. The sample records several hundred distinct CDR3 sequences, approximately 85% being singletons. Remarks on this clonotype: Its target is not known.

J is TRBJ2-1 and V is TRBV10-3; 14 bases are a match to TRBD2. The clonotype comes from a woman aged 18-29 years who received the yellow fever vaccine. Material: T cells from blood (PBMCs), unsorted or a sorted subset (not recorded which), obtained before or after yellow fever vaccination (not recorded which). CDR3 sequence: CAITGLAGGYNEQFF. The CDR3 nucleotides read TGTGCCATCACCGGACTAGCGGGGGGTTACAATGAGCAGTTCTTC.